This T cell receptor beta chain originates from a study of regulatory T cells in long-lasting Graves disease. Trimming at V came to 5 bases and at J to 9 bases, leaving 14 bases not matched to a gene. This CDR3 comprises 15 residues. Germline lookup yields CDR1 SGHAT and CDR2 FQNNGV. This clonotype was detected many times. Antigen: not known. Relying on iRepertoire HTBI primers and Arm-PCR of CDR3 regions, the team built TCR beta libraries. TCRdb re-derived calls from the multiplex PCR reads in MiXCR, one entry per CDR3 protein. The table records around 250,000 distinct CDR3 sequences, 15% to 20% of them present only once. General study points: Favored gene segments in persistent disease were TRBV28, TRBJ1-2 and TRBJ2-5.

Sample time point: newly diagnosed GD, antithyroid drugs for less than 3 months. Isolated PBMC RNA provided the starting material for the TCR library. Another study also made use of these data, one on T cells in Graves' hyperthyroidism and ophthalmopathy. That work contributes: An initial round of RT-PCR targeting the TCR CDR3 relied on the HTBI primer set. Ophthalmopathy onset followed model prediction by a median about six months.

The rearrangement joins TRBV11-2 to TRBJ1-2; 8 nucleotides align to TRBD1. The specimen was peripheral blood mononuclear cells (PBMCs), collected at new diagnosis, from a patient treated with antithyroid drugs. The receptor was derived from a woman in her twenties or thirties with Graves disease. DNA of the CDR3: TGTGCCAGCAGCCGCAACCGCGCGACAGGGGACAGCTACACCTTC. It encodes CASSRNRATGDSYTF.